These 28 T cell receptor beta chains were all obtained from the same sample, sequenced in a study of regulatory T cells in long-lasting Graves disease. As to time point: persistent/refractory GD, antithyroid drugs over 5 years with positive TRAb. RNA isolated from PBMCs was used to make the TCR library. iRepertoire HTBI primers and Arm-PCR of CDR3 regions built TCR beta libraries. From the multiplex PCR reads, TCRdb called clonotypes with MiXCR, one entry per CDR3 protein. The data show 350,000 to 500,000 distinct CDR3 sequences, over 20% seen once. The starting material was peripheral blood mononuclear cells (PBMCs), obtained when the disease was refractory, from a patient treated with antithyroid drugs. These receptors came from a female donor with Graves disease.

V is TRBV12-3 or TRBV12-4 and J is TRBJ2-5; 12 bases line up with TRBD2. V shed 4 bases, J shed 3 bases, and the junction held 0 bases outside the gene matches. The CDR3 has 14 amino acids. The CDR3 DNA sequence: TGTGCCAGCAGTTGGACTAGCGGGAAAGAGACCCAGTACTTC. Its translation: CASSWTSGKETQYF.

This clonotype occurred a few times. The CDR3 DNA sequence: TGCAGTGCTAGAGCCACTACAGCGGGGCCAAATGAAAAACTGTTTTTT. Translated, it gives CSARATTAGPNEKLFF. The J gene is TRBJ1-4, the V gene TRBV20-1, with D perhaps TRBD1 (5 bases). The CDR3 extends over 16 amino acids. Germline assignment: CDR1 DFQATT and CDR2 SNEGSKA (reference sequence). Deletions cut 1 base from V and 5 bases from J, with 17 bases between.

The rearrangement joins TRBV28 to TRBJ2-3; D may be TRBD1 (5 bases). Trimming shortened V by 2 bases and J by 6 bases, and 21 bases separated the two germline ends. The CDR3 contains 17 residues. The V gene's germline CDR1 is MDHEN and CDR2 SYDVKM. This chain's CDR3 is CASSLSKGQPMVDTQYF. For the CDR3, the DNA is TGTGCCAGCAGTTTAAGTAAAGGACAACCTATGGTGGATACGCAGTATTTT. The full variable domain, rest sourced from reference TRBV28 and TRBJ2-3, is DVKVTQSSRYLVKRTGEKVFLECVQDMDHENMFWYRQDPGLGLRLIYFSYDVKMKEKGDIPEGYSVSREKKERFSLILESASTNQTSMYLCASSLSKGQPMVDTQYFGPGTRLTVL.

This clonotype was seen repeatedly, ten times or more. CDR3 in DNA: TGCAGTGCTAGAGTATACGTTCAACGGGGCTACGAGCAGTACTTC. It yields the protein CSARVYVQRGYEQYF. The rearrangement uses TRBV20-1 and TRBJ2-7; D is possibly TRBD2 (5 bases). V was cut by 1 base and J by 3 bases, with 16 bases left in between. Looked up from germline, CDR1 is DFQATT and CDR2 is SNEGSKA (reference sequence). This CDR3 is built from 15 residues.

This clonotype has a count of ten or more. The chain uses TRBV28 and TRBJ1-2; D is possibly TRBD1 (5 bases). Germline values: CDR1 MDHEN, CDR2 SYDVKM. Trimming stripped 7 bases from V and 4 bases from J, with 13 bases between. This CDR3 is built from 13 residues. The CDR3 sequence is CASTGTVGYGYTF. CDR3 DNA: TGTGCCAGCACCGGGACGGTGGGCTATGGCTACACCTTC.

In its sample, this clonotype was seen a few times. CDR3 residues: CATGGGGLNTGELFF. The CDR3 DNA sequence: TGTGCCACGGGGGGCGGGGGCCTGAACACCGGGGAGCTGTTTTTT. This rearrangement joins TRBV12-3 or TRBV12-4 to TRBJ2-2; possibly TRBD2 for D (7 bases). This CDR3 is 15 amino acids long. V dropped 10 bases and J dropped 1 base, with 16 bases sitting between them.

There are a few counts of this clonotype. CDR3 nucleotides: TGTGCCAGCAGTGAACAGCGGGGAACCTCTGGAAACACCATATATTTT. Protein: CASSEQRGTSGNTIYF. The rearrangement uses TRBV2 and TRBJ1-3; D uncertain. Germline CDR1 SNHLY, CDR2 FYNNEI. The CDR3 loop spans 16 amino acids. V dropped 2 bases and J dropped 0 bases, with 11 bases sitting between them. Full variable domain (outside the CDR3, taken from reference TRBV2 and TRBJ1-3): EPEVTQTPSHQVTQMGQEVILRCVPISNHLYFYWYRQILGQKVEFLVSFYNNEISEKSEIFDDQFSVERPDGSNFTLKIRSTKLEDSAMYFCASSEQRGTSGNTIYFGEGSWLTVV.

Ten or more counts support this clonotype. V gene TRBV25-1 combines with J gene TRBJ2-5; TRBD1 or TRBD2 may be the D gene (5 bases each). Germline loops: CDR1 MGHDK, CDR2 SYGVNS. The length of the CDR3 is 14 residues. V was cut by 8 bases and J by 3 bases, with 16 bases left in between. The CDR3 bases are TGTGCCAGCGGACTCGGGACCACTGAAGAGACCCAGTACTTC. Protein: CASGLGTTEETQYF.

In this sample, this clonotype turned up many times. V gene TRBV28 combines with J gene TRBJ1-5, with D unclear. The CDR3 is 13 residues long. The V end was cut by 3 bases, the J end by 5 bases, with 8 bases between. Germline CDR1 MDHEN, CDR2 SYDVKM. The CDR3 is CASSFSTHQPQHF. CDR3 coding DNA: TGTGCCAGCAGTTTTTCCACACATCAGCCCCAGCATTTT.

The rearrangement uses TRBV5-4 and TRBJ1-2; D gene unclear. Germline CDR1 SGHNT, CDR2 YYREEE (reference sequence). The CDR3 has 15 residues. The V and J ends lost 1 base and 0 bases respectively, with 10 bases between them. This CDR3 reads CASSLLMGTNYGYTF. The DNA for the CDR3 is TGTGCCAGCAGCTTGTTAATGGGGACTAACTATGGCTACACCTTC.

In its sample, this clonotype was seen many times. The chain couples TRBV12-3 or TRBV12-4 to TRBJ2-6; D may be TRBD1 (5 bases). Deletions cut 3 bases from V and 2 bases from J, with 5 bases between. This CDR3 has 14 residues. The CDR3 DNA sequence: TGTGCCAGCAGTTTCAGGGCTGGGGCCAACGTCCTGACTTTC. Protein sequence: CASSFRAGANVLTF.

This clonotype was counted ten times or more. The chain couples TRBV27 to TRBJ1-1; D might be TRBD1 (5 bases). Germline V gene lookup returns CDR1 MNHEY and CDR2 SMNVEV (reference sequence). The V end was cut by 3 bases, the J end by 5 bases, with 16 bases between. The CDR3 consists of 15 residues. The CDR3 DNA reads TGTGCCAGCAGTTTTCTCGACAGTATGGTGACTGAAGCTTTCTTT. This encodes CASSFLDSMVTEAFF.

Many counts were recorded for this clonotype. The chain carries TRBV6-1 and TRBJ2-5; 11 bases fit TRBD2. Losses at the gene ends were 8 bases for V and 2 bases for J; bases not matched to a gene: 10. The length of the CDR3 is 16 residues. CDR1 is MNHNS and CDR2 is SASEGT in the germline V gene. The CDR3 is CASGPLLAGVQETQYF. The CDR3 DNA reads TGTGCCAGCGGCCCCCTACTAGCGGGAGTTCAAGAGACCCAGTACTTC.

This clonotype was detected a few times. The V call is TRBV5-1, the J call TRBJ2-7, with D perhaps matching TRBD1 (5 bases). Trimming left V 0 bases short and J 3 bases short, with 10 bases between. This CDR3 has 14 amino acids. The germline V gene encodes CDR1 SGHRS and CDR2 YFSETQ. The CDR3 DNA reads TGCGCCAGCAGCTTGGGGACATACAGCTACGAGCAGTACTTC. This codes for CASSLGTYSYEQYF.

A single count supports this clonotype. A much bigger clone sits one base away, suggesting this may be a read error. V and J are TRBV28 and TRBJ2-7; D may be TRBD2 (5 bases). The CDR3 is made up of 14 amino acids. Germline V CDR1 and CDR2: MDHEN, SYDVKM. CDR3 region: CASSPLESSYKQYF. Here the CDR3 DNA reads TGTGCCAGCAGTCCACTAGAGTCCTCCTACAAGCAGTACTTC.

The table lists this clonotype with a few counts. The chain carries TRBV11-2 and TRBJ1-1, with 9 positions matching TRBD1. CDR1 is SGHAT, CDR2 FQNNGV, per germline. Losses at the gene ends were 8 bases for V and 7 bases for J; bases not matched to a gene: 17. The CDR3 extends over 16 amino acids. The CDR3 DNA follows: TGTGCCAGCGGAAAGATGATACAGGGGGCGACTCATGAAGCTTTCTTT. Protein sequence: CASGKMIQGATHEAFF.

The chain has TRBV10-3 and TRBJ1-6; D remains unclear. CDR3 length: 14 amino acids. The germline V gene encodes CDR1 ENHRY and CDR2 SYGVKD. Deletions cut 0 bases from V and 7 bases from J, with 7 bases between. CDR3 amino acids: CAISESSINSPLHF. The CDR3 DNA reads TGTGCCATCAGTGAGTCGAGTATCAATTCACCCCTCCACTTT.

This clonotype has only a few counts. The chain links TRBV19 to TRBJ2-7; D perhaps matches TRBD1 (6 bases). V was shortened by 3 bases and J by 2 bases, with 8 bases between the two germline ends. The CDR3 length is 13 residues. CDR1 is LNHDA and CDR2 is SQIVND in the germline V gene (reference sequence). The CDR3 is CASSIQGTYEQYF. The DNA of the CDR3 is TGTGCCAGTAGTATTCAGGGGACCTACGAGCAGTACTTC.

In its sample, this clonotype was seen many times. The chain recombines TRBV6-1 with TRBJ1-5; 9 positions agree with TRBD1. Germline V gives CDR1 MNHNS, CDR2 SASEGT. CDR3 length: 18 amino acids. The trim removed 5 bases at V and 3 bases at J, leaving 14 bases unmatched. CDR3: CASSPPGQGFRPNQPQHF. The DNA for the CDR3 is TGTGCCAGCAGTCCCCCGGGACAGGGTTTTCGTCCCAATCAGCCCCAGCATTTT.

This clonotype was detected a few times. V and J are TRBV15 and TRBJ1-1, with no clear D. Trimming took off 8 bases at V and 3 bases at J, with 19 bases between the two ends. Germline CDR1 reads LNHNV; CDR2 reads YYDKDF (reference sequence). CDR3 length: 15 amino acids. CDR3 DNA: TGTGCCACCGGGGTCCCTTGGGCCCAGGACACTGAAGCTTTCTTT. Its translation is CATGVPWAQDTEAFF.

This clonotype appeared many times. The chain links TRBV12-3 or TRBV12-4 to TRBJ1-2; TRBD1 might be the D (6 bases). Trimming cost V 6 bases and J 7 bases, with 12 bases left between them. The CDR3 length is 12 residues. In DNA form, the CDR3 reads TGTGCCAGCAGCACGACAGGTGGTGGCTACACCTTC. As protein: CASSTTGGGYTF.

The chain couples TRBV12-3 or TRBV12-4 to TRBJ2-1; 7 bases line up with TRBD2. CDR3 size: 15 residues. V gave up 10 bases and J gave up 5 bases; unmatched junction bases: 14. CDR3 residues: CATRGGGSTNNEQFF. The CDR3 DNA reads TGTGCCACTAGGGGAGGCGGGAGTACTAACAATGAGCAGTTCTTC.

CDR3 loop: CASSQVFGGGGELFF. CDR3 nucleotide sequence: TGTGCCAGCAGCCAAGTCTTTGGCGGAGGGGGGGAGCTGTTTTTT. This rearrangement joins TRBV3-1 to TRBJ2-2; possibly TRBD2 for D (6 bases). Germline V gene lookup returns CDR1 LGHDT and CDR2 YNNKEL (reference sequence). The V and J ends lost 1 base and 8 bases respectively, with 14 bases between them. CDR3 length: 15 residues.

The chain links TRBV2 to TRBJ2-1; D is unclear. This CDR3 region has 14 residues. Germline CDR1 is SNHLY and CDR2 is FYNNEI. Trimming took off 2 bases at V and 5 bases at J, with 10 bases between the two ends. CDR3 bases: TGTGCCAGCAGTGAACCGGGCGGTAACAATGAGCAGTTCTTC. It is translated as CASSEPGGNNEQFF.

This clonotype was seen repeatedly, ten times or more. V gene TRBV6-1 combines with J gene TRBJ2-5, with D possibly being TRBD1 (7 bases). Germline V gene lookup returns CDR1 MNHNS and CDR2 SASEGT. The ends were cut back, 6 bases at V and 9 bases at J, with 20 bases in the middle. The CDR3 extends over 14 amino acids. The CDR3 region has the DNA TGTGCCAGCAGGTCCGGGACAGCGGGTTTGTCCCAGTACTTC. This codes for CASRSGTAGLSQYF.

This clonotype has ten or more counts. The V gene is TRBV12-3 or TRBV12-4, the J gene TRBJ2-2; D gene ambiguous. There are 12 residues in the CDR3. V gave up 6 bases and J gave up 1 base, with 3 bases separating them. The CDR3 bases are TGTGCCAGCAGATTGAACACCGGGGAGCTGTTTTTT. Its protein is CASRLNTGELFF.

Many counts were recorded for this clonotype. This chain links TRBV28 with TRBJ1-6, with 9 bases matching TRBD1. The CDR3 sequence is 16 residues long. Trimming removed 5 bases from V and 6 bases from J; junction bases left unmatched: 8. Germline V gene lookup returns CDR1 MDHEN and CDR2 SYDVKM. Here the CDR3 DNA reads TGTGCCAGCAGTCCCTCGGGACAGGGTTTTAATTCACCCCTCCACTTT. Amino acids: CASSPSGQGFNSPLHF.

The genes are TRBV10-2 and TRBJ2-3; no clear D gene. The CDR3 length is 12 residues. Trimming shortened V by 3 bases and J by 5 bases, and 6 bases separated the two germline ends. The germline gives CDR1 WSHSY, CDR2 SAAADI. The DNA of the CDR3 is TGCGCCAGCAGTGATGCCGGAGATACGCAGTATTTT. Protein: CASSDAGDTQYF.